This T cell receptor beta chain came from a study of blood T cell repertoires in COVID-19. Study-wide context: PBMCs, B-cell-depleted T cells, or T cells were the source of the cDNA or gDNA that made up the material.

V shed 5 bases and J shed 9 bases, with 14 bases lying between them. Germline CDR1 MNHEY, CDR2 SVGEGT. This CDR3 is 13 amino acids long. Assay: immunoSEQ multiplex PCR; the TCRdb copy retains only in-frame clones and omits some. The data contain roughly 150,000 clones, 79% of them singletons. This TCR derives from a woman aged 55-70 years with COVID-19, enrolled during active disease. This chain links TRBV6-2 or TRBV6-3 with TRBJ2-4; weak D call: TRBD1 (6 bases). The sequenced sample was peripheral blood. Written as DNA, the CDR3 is TGTGCCAGCAGTCCAAGACAGGATGCCATTCAGTACTTC. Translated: CASSPRQDAIQYF.